The rows below give T cell receptor beta chains drawn from one sample of a study of T cell responses to AZD1222 COVID-19 vaccine. Profiled with immunoSEQ multiplex PCR; TCRdb holds only in-frame clones, not every one. The sample includes around 150,000 clones, 94% of them seen just once. The sequenced sample was peripheral blood, obtained on day 0 of AZD1222 vaccination. The receptors originated from an adult in good health. Both conserved end residues are part of each CDR3. A D gene is named only where the DNA matches it firmly. Only part of the rows carry a size: once, few, many, or a class if the clone is expanded.

V	J	D	size	DNA	CDR3
TRBV19	TRBJ1-6	.	.	TGTGCCAGTAGTACAGAGGCTAATTCACCCCTCCACTTT	CASSTEANSPLHF
TRBV12-3/TRBV12-4	TRBJ2-1	.	.	TGTGCCAGCACAGGTAGCTCCTACAATGAGCAGTTCTTC	CASTGSSYNEQFF
TRBV20-1	TRBJ2-3	.	.	TGCAGTGCTAGTCCTAAGGGGGCAGATACGCAGTATTTT	CSASPKGADTQYF
TRBV30	TRBJ2-7	.	.	TGTGCCTGGAGTGGCCCATTCGAGCAGTACTTC	CAWSGPFEQYF
TRBV18	TRBJ1-5	.	.	TGTGCCAGCTCAGAACAGGGACCCCCCAATCAGCCCCAGCATTTT	CASSEQGPPNQPQHF
TRBV7-9	TRBJ1-3	.	.	TGTGCCAGCAGCTTACTGGTTGGCTCTGGAAACACCATATATTTT	CASSLLVGSGNTIYF
TRBV14	TRBJ1-1	.	.	TGTGCCAGCAGCCTAACATTGAACACTGAAGCTTTCTTT	CASSLTLNTEAFF
TRBV5-1	TRBJ1-4	.	.	TGCGCCAGCAGCTTGGGGGGGACCCAGCTCGGAAAACTGTTTTTT	CASSLGGTQLGKLFF
TRBV6-6	TRBJ2-2	TRBD1	.	TGTGCCAGCATCCCCGGGACAGGGGGCTTCGGGGAGCTGTTTTTT	CASIPGTGGFGELFF
TRBV5-1	TRBJ1-2	.	.	TGCGCCAGCAGCCCCGGGGCGGGATTTAGCTATGGCTACACCTTC	CASSPGAGFSYGYTF
TRBV25-1	TRBJ1-2	.	.	TGTGCCAGCAGTGGCACGGGTCAAATCCTCTATGGCTACACCTTC	CASSGTGQILYGYTF
TRBV6-5	TRBJ1-1	TRBD1	.	TGTGCCAGCAGTATTTGGACAGGGAGCACTGAAGCTTTCTTT	CASSIWTGSTEAFF
TRBV5-8	TRBJ1-6	TRBD1	.	TGTGCCAGCAGCTTGGGGTTCGCGACAGGGGTTAATTCACCCCTCCACTTT	CASSLGFATGVNSPLHF
TRBV5-5	TRBJ1-5	.	.	TGTGCCAGCAGCCGGTGGGAGGTTAGCAATCAGCCCCAGCATTTT	CASSRWEVSNQPQHF
TRBV19	TRBJ1-2	.	.	TGTGCCAGTACGGAGACTAACTATGGCTACACCTTC	CASTETNYGYTF
TRBV28	TRBJ2-7	TRBD1	.	TGTGCCAGCAGTTTAGCAGGGGGCCCCTACGAGCAGTACTTC	CASSLAGGPYEQYF
TRBV5-1	TRBJ2-7	TRBD1	few	TGCGCCAGCAGCCTTCGTGGTGGGACAGTTTTTTACGAGCAGTACTTC	CASSLRGGTVFYEQYF
TRBV4-1	TRBJ2-7	.	.	TGCGCCAGCAGCCAAGATATACCCCTTACTAGCCTCTACGAGCAGTACTTC	CASSQDIPLTSLYEQYF
TRBV28	TRBJ2-7	.	.	TGTGCCAGCAGTACACCCCGGACGCACTACGAGCAGTACTTC	CASSTPRTHYEQYF
TRBV27	TRBJ1-2	.	once	TGTGCCAGCAGTTGGACAGCCAACTATGGCTACACCTTC	CASSWTANYGYTF
TRBV9	TRBJ2-7	.	.	TGTGCCAGCAGCGAGGACGGGGGTTTGGGCGAGCAGTACTTC	CASSEDGGLGEQYF
TRBV5-1	TRBJ1-6	TRBD1	.	TGCGCCAGCAGCTTGGACCAGGGGGCCTATAATTCACCCCTCCACTTT	CASSLDQGAYNSPLHF
TRBV3-1/TRBV3-2	TRBJ1-6	.	.	TGTGCCAGCAGCCAAGTTGGTTACGCGGGGAGGTCACCCCTCCACTTT	CASSQVGYAGRSPLHF
TRBV15	TRBJ1-5	.	once	TGTGCCACCAGCAGGGGACACCTTAGCAATCAGCCCCAGCATTTT	CATSRGHLSNQPQHF
TRBV7-2	TRBJ2-3	.	once	TGTGCCAGCAGCCCGCCGGGCCCCGGGGCAGATACGCAGTATTTT	CASSPPGPGADTQYF
TRBV7-8	TRBJ2-1	.	.	TGTGCCAGCAGCTTAGCGATCTACTCCTACAATGAGCAGTTCTTC	CASSLAIYSYNEQFF
TRBV5-6	TRBJ1-6	.	.	TGTGCCAGCAGCTTGGACAGGGACAATTCACCCCTCCACTTT	CASSLDRDNSPLHF
TRBV18	TRBJ2-7	.	.	TGTGCCAGCTCACCACCACTAAGGGCCGCCTACGAGCAGTACTTC	CASSPPLRAAYEQYF
TRBV19	TRBJ1-5	.	.	TGTGCCAGTAGTATAGATGGGAGGGATCAGCCCCAGCATTTT	CASSIDGRDQPQHF
TRBV21-1	TRBJ2-3	.	.	TGTGCCAGCATACGGGGCGGGAGGTCAGATACGCAGTATTTT	CASIRGGRSDTQYF
TRBV5-6	TRBJ1-5	.	once	TGTGCCAGCAGCTTGGGAGTAGGGCAGCCCCAGCATTTT	CASSLGVGQPQHF
TRBV11-1	TRBJ1-4	.	.	TGTGCCAGCAGCCGGGGACTGCGGGCAGCTAATGAAAAACTGTTTTTT	CASSRGLRAANEKLFF
TRBV7-6	TRBJ2-7	.	.	TGTGCCAGCAGCTTAGGGCCCAACCCGGGTGCATACGAGCAGTACTTC	CASSLGPNPGAYEQYF
TRBV12-3/TRBV12-4	TRBJ2-1	.	.	TGTGCCAGCATTCTACTAGGATCAAATGAGCAGTTCTTC	CASILLGSNEQFF
TRBV5-5	TRBJ1-2	.	once	TGTGCCAGCAGCGGCGCAGGGGTTAACTATGGCTACACCTTC	CASSGAGVNYGYTF
TRBV9	TRBJ2-3	.	.	TGTGCCAGCAGCGTAGATTCTTGGGGCAGCACAGATACGCAGTATTTT	CASSVDSWGSTDTQYF
TRBV20-1	TRBJ2-1	.	.	TGCAGTGCTAGAGAGGTCAATGAGCAGTTCTTC	CSAREVNEQFF
TRBV7-9	TRBJ2-7	.	.	TGTGCCAGCAGCTTGACGGGAAGGTACGAGCAGTACTTC	CASSLTGRYEQYF
TRBV28	TRBJ1-3	.	.	TGTGCCAGCAGGTCCTCTTTTGGAAACACCATATATTTT	CASRSSFGNTIYF
TRBV5-4	TRBJ1-2	.	once	TGTGCCAGCAGCTTACGGACCATGGCAGTAGATGGCTACACCTTC	CASSLRTMAVDGYTF
TRBV5-4	TRBJ1-2	.	.	TGTGCCAGCAGCCGTCTAGATAACTATGGCTACACCTTC	CASSRLDNYGYTF
TRBV15	TRBJ1-2	TRBD1	.	TGTGCCACCAGCAGGGAAACAGGGGTACGGGGCTACACCTTC	CATSRETGVRGYTF
TRBV13	TRBJ2-5	.	.	TGTGCCAGCAGCTTGGGATTGGAGACCCAGTACTTC	CASSLGLETQYF